This T cell receptor beta chain originates from a study of shared clonotypes between healthy human individuals. Study results and caveats: Since donors were few, the genetic and exposure-history diversity represented was limited.

Naive CD8 cells comprised CD45RO-negative, CCR7-positively selected cells, excluding terminally differentiated effector memory CD45RA+ cells. Details on this clone: What it binds is not known.

The CDR3 consists of 12 residues. Germline-derived CDR1 and CDR2 are SGHNT and YYREEE (reference sequence). The ends were cut back, 6 bases at V and 2 bases at J, with 8 bases in the middle. TCRdb keeps only in-frame clones here, not all; method: immunoSEQ multiplex PCR. The sample holds approximately 1.9 million clones; around 95% are singletons and the top ten take about 1.7%. The V call is TRBV5-4, the J call TRBJ1-1; D perhaps matches TRBD1 (6 bases). The source is a man between 18 and 29 years old in good health. Some clones in this sample may be carry-over from other donors' samples. The sequenced material came from naive CD8+ T cells from PBMCs. CDR3 amino acids: CASTDSNTEAFF. CDR3 in DNA: TGTGCCAGCACGGACAGCAACACTGAAGCTTTCTTT. The whole variable domain, remainder taken from reference TRBV5-4 and TRBJ1-1, is ETGVTQSPTHLIKTRGQQVTLRCSSQSGHNTVSWYQQALGQGPQFIFQYYREEENGRGNFPPRFSGLQFPNYSSELNVNALELDDSALYLCASTDSNTEAFFGQGTRLTVV.